Presented here are 4 T cell receptor beta chains from one specimen sequenced in a study of OX40 agonist ivuxolimab in advanced cancers. Clones were sequenced by immunoSEQ multiplex PCR, and TCRdb holds only the in-frame ones, with some missing. The table has 12,000 or so clones, 60% to 80% seen once. Specimen: CD4+ or CD8+ T cells sorted from blood, collected in a trial of the OX40 agonist ivuxolimab. The receptors were sampled from an adult with an advanced solid tumor such as melanoma, head and neck, liver or kidney cancer.

The V and J genes are TRBV7-8 and TRBJ2-5; 7 bases agree with TRBD1. The length of the CDR3 is 14 residues. Germline values: CDR1 SGHVS, CDR2 FQNEAQ. V lost 6 bases and J lost 2; bases outside the gene matches: 6. CDR3 protein: CASRSGTAQETQYF. The CDR3 bases are TGTGCCAGCAGGTCAGGGACAGCGCAAGAGACCCAGTACTTC.

The chain combines TRBV19 with TRBJ2-5, with D possibly matching TRBD2 (6 bases). Trimming took off 3 bases at V and 4 bases at J, with 12 bases between the two ends. This CDR3 contains 14 residues. Germline-derived CDR1 and CDR2 are LNHDA and SQIVND (reference sequence). The CDR3: CASSIGGARETQYF. In nucleotides, the CDR3 is TGTGCCAGTAGTATTGGCGGGGCTCGAGAGACCCAGTACTTC.

The CDR3 spells CASRPTGFRYGYTF. The DNA of the CDR3 is TGTGCCAGCAGACCTACAGGGTTTCGGTATGGCTACACCTTC. The chain joins TRBV27 to TRBJ1-2; D may be TRBD1 (6 bases). Trimming removed 6 bases from V and 5 bases from J, with 16 bases in between. The V gene's germline CDR1 is MNHEY and CDR2 SMNVEV (reference sequence). The CDR3 totals 14 residues.

The chain has TRBV19 and TRBJ2-2; D might be TRBD1 (5 bases). There are 13 residues in the CDR3. Trimming shortened V by 3 bases and J by 9 bases, and 11 bases separated the two germline ends. Germline V CDR1 and CDR2: LNHDA, SQIVND (reference sequence). Here the CDR3 reads CASSMQGARELFF. CDR3 nucleotide sequence: TGTGCCAGTAGTATGCAGGGTGCCAGGGAGCTGTTTTTT. Full variable domain (rest looked up from reference TRBV19 and TRBJ2-2): DGGITQSPKYLFRKEGQNVTLSCEQNLNHDAMYWYRQDPGQGLRLIYYSQIVNDFQKGDIAEGYSVSREKKESFPLTVTSAQKNPTAFYLCASSMQGARELFFGEGSRLTVL.